These T cell receptor beta chains were read from a single sample in a study of T cells in Graves' hyperthyroidism and ophthalmopathy. TCRdb re-analysed the multiplex PCR reads in MiXCR, keeping a single row per CDR3 protein. Among 300,000 to 400,000 distinct CDR3 sequences listed, about 14% were seen once. The material sequenced was blood. The source of these receptors is a woman in her twenties or thirties with Graves' ophthalmopathy. The CDR3 runs from the conserved cysteine through the conserved F or W. Each record gives: clone size, V gene, J gene, D gene, CDR3 protein, CDR3 DNA. D genes are given only for firm matches. Part of the rows lack a size; the others show once, few, many or a class for expanded clones.

>few|TRBV5-8|TRBJ2-1|TRBD2
CASSPQYGGANEQFF
TGTGCCAGCAGCCCTCAGTACGGGGGGGCCAATGAGCAGTTCTTC
>few|TRBV6-1|TRBJ1-1|TRBD1
CASSRTGERTEAFF
TGTGCCAGCAGCCGGACAGGGGAAAGGACTGAAGCTTTCTTT
>many|TRBV27|TRBJ1-6|.
CASSSGRGLYSPLHF
TGTGCCAGCAGTTCCGGGAGGGGCCTCTATTCACCCCTCCACTTT
>many|TRBV28|TRBJ2-3|.
CARTGTDTQYF
TGTGCCAGGACAGGCACAGATACGCAGTATTTT
>few|TRBV7-6|TRBJ2-1|.
CASSSDTSNNEQFF
TGTGCCAGCAGCTCAGACACTAGTAACAATGAGCAGTTCTTC
>few|TRBV20-1|TRBJ2-7|.
CSARDQGALAGKVYEQYF
TGCAGTGCTAGAGATCAGGGGGCGCTAGCGGGGAAAGTGTACGAGCAGTACTTC
>many|TRBV6-1|TRBJ1-5|.
CASSEALLDSVGVANQPQHF
TGTGCCAGCAGTGAAGCGCTACTGGATTCGGTTGGGGTTGCGAATCAGCCCCAGCATTTT
>once|TRBV9|TRBJ2-2|.
CASSVEGVLNTGELFF
TGTGCCAGCAGCGTAGAGGGGGTCCTAAACACCGGGGAGCTGTTTTTT
>few|TRBV7-7|TRBJ2-5|TRBD2
CASSPGLAGQETQYF
TGTGCTAGCAGCCCGGGACTAGCGGGACAAGAGACCCAGTACTTC
>many|TRBV6-1|TRBJ1-1|.
CASSRVYDTEAFF
TGTGCCAGCAGCAGGGTTTACGACACTGAAGCTTTCTTT
>many|TRBV3-1|TRBJ2-5|TRBD2
CASSPRTSGGADQETQYF
TGTGCCAGCAGCCCCCGGACTAGCGGGGGGGCGGACCAAGAGACCCAGTACTTC
>few|TRBV7-9|TRBJ2-3|TRBD2
CASSLAASGGAGDTQYF
TGTGCCAGCAGCTTAGCGGCTAGCGGGGGGGCGGGTGATACGCAGTATTTT
>.|TRBV4-2|TRBJ2-4|TRBD1
CASSQDSRQGNIQYF
TGTGCCAGCAGCCAAGACTCGAGACAGGGAAACATTCAGTACTTC
>many|TRBV7-2|TRBJ2-5|.
CASKGGEETQYF
TGTGCCAGCAAAGGGGGGGAAGAGACCCAGTACTTC
>many|TRBV2|TRBJ1-1|.
CASRGRQEAFF
TGTGCCAGCAGGGGTAGGCAGGAAGCTTTCTTT
>.|TRBV7-9|TRBJ2-7|.
CASSLVGGQSSYEQYF
TGTGCCAGCAGCTTAGTTGGGGGTCAAAGCTCCTACGAGCAGTACTTC
>.|TRBV12-3/TRBV12-4|TRBJ1-3|.
CASCLRDPGNTIYF
TGTGCCAGCTGTCTGAGGGACCCTGGAAACACCATATATTTT
>many|TRBV2|TRBJ1-2|.
CASSEFLGYGYTF
TGTGCCAGCAGTGAATTTCTTGGGTATGGCTACACCTTC
>few|TRBV27|TRBJ2-7|TRBD1
CASRAGTGVLVVTNEQYF
TGTGCCAGCAGGGCCGGGACAGGGGTACTGGTTGTTACGAACGAGCAGTACTTC
>many|TRBV2|TRBJ2-4|.
CASSAHLAKNIQYF
TGTGCCAGCAGTGCGCACCTAGCCAAAAACATTCAGTACTTC
>few|TRBV4-2|TRBJ2-3|.
CASSQDQRGTDTQYF
TGTGCCAGCAGCCAAGATCAGAGAGGCACAGATACGCAGTATTTT
>few|TRBV20-1|TRBJ2-5|.
CSAEGGDSETQYF
TGCAGTGCTGAGGGGGGGGACTCCGAGACCCAGTACTTC
>.|TRBV18|TRBJ2-1|TRBD1
CASSPTGGAFNEQFF
TGTGCCAGCTCACCGACAGGGGGAGCCTTCAATGAGCAGTTCTTC
>.|TRBV10-3|TRBJ1-1|.
CATFGTDNTEAFF
TGTGCCACCTTTGGGACGGACAACACTGAAGCTTTCTTT
>many|TRBV5-1|TRBJ2-2|.
CASSLVGKSTGELFF
TGCGCCAGCAGCTTGGTCGGCAAGTCCACCGGGGAGCTGTTTTTT
>many|TRBV7-2|TRBJ2-3|.
CASSLEAPSLRGVSTDTQYF
TGTGCCAGCAGCTTAGAGGCACCCAGTCTTAGAGGGGTTAGCACAGATACGCAGTATTTT
>.|TRBV20-1|TRBJ2-1|.
CSAPKGNEQFF
TGCAGTGCTCCAAAAGGCAATGAGCAGTTCTTC
>few|TRBV5-5|TRBJ1-5|.
CASSLALTPPQPQHF
TGTGCCAGCAGCTTGGCCCTCACACCACCCCAGCCCCAGCATTTT
>many|TRBV20-1|TRBJ2-7|TRBD2
CSAVDLAGSSYEQYF
TGCAGTGCGGTCGACCTAGCGGGGAGCTCCTACGAGCAGTACTTC
>many|TRBV6-1|TRBJ1-1|.
CASRRTWTEVGEAFF
TGTGCCAGCAGAAGGACATGGACCGAGGTAGGGGAAGCTTTCTTT
>many|TRBV20-1|TRBJ2-3|TRBD2
CSVTGLAGVNTQYF
TGCAGTGTTACCGGACTAGCGGGGGTAAATACGCAGTATTTT
>many|TRBV6-5|TRBJ1-2|.
CASSYSTFNYGYTF
TGTGCCAGCAGTTACTCGACATTCAACTATGGCTACACCTTC
>few|TRBV7-2|TRBJ2-7|TRBD2
CASSPQRGYEQYF
TGTGCCAGCAGCCCCCAGCGGGGTTACGAGCAGTACTTC
>many|TRBV6-5|TRBJ2-7|TRBD2
CASSYSGGSSYEQYF
TGTGCCAGCAGTTATAGCGGGGGATCCTCCTACGAGCAGTACTTC
>few|TRBV19|TRBJ2-3|.
CASSKVGGRDTQYF
TGTGCCAGTAGTAAGGTGGGGGGGCGGGATACGCAGTATTTT
>.|TRBV5-5|TRBJ2-2|TRBD2
CASSLYYPREAGELFF
TGTGCCAGCAGCTTATACTACCCCCGGGAGGCCGGGGAGCTGTTTTTT
>few|TRBV7-9|TRBJ2-1|TRBD1
CASSLSAGTGRNEQFF
TGTGCCAGCAGCTTATCCGCCGGGACAGGGAGGAATGAGCAGTTCTTC
>few|TRBV24-1|TRBJ1-4|.
CATSDFVGNHEKLFF
TGTGCCACCAGTGATTTCGTTGGCAATCATGAAAAACTGTTTTTT
>.|TRBV20-1|TRBJ2-2|.
CSARDETGGRTGELFF
TGCAGTGCTAGAGATGAGACAGGTGGAAGGACCGGGGAGCTGTTTTTT
>many|TRBV7-9|TRBJ2-7|.
CASSLSGNLYEQYF
TGTGCCAGCAGCTTATCGGGCAATCTCTACGAGCAGTACTTC
>many|TRBV12-3/TRBV12-4|TRBJ1-5|.
CASSWGLSNQPQHF
TGTGCCAGCAGTTGGGGCCTAAGCAATCAGCCCCAGCATTTT
>.|TRBV7-2|TRBJ2-2|.
CASSLNRVSTGELFF
TGTGCCAGCAGCTTAAATAGGGTCAGCACCGGGGAGCTGTTTTTT
>many|TRBV9|TRBJ2-1|.
CASSGARGRRLYNEQFF
TGTGCCAGCAGCGGGGCGCGGGGCAGGCGATTATACAATGAGCAGTTCTTC
>many|TRBV6-1|TRBJ2-7|.
CASSVPRGFSYEQYF
TGTGCCAGCAGTGTGCCCCGGGGGTTCTCCTACGAGCAGTACTTC
>many|TRBV2|TRBJ2-7|.
CASYGGEQYF
TGTGCCAGCTACGGCGGCGAGCAGTACTTC
>many|TRBV7-9|TRBJ2-1|.
CASSLYYEQFF
TGTGCCAGCAGCTTATACTATGAGCAGTTCTTC
>many|TRBV20-1|TRBJ1-6|.
CSARDYNSGEDSPLHF
TGCAGTGCTAGAGATTATAACAGTGGGGAGGATTCACCCCTCCACTTT
>many|TRBV3-1|TRBJ2-3|TRBD2
CASSRRERGRLSLADTQYF
TGTGCCAGCAGCCGACGAGAGCGGGGGCGCCTCTCATTGGCAGATACGCAGTATTTT
>.|TRBV5-8|TRBJ2-7|TRBD1
CASSLDRGLSYEQYF
TGTGCCAGCAGCTTGGACAGGGGGCTCTCCTACGAGCAGTACTTC
>many|TRBV14|TRBJ2-7|TRBD1
CASSTTGGAPLYEQYF
TGTGCCAGCAGCACGACAGGGGGTGCCCCTCTCTACGAGCAGTACTTC
>many|TRBV5-1|TRBJ2-7|.
CASSITGSYEQYF
TGCGCCAGCAGCATCACAGGCTCCTACGAGCAGTACTTC
>many|TRBV30|TRBJ2-3|.
CAWSDSPSTDTQYF
TGTGCCTGGAGCGACAGTCCAAGCACAGATACGCAGTATTTT
>many|TRBV28|TRBJ2-7|.
CASSLPHDEQYF
TGTGCCAGCAGTTTACCCCACGACGAGCAGTACTTC
>few|TRBV20-1|TRBJ1-5|.
CSARDGRVGRPQHF
TGCAGTGCTAGAGATGGCCGGGTGGGTCGGCCCCAGCATTTT
>few|TRBV12-3/TRBV12-4|TRBJ2-2|TRBD1
CASSRGQGVAGELFF
TGTGCCAGCAGTAGGGGACAGGGGGTTGCCGGGGAGCTGTTTTTT
>.|TRBV6-5|TRBJ1-1|TRBD1
CASSYHRGELFVTEAFF
TGTGCCAGCAGTTACCACAGGGGGGAACTTTTTGTCACTGAAGCTTTCTTT
>few|TRBV7-6|TRBJ1-5|TRBD1
CASSTAPGTGQPQHF
TGTGCCAGCAGCACTGCACCCGGGACAGGGCAGCCCCAGCATTTT